A selection of T cell receptor beta chains follows, all from one sample in a study of T-cell reconstitution after alpha-beta-depleted transplantation in children. TCRdb processed the PCR reads anew with MiXCR; each CDR3 protein has one entry. In the table there are approximately 390,000 distinct CDR3 sequences, around 9.9% of which are singletons. The sample consisted of PBMCs from the stem cell graft donor, taken from the stem cell graft. These receptors all come from a human donor who donated a stem cell graft to a child with acute myeloid leukemia. CDR3s include the opening cysteine and the closing phenylalanine or tryptophan.

J gene,V gene,CDR3 protein
TRBJ2-3,TRBV12-3/TRBV12-4,CASSFTRLDTQYF
TRBJ2-6,TRBV11-2,CASSLGGTPGANVLTF
TRBJ2-1,TRBV20-1,CSALGTTANEQFF
TRBJ2-7,TRBV7-2,CASSLLPDGAGEQYF
TRBJ1-1,TRBV6-5,CASSLRGGHTEAFF
TRBJ2-1,TRBV5-1,CASRSGLAGNYEQFF
TRBJ2-1,TRBV5-5,CASSRGTQEGDEQFF
TRBJ1-6,TRBV28,CASSEQQGARSPLHF
TRBJ1-2,TRBV28,CASSSRGGFGPNYGYTF
TRBJ1-4,TRBV2,CASSVWINEKLFF
TRBJ1-3,TRBV5-6,CASSLSVPGNTIYF
TRBJ2-1,TRBV12-3/TRBV12-4,CASSPRTPGNEQFF
TRBJ2-7,TRBV4-3,CASSQDVTAGEQYF
TRBJ2-5,TRBV5-1,CASSSPLADTETQYF
TRBJ1-4,TRBV29-1,CSVAHEGGTEKLFF
TRBJ2-3,TRBV24-1,CATSDRPGQITDTQYF
TRBJ2-1,TRBV20-1,CSARPVSGSPISYNEQFF
TRBJ2-7,TRBV20-1,CSASGGSSYEQYF
TRBJ1-2,TRBV5-1,CASTETGNYGYTF
TRBJ1-2,TRBV20-1,CSARPGTGDGYTF
TRBJ2-1,TRBV7-2,CASSLVYSNEQFF
TRBJ2-2,TRBV2,CASSEQGPNTGELFF
TRBJ1-5,TRBV12-3/TRBV12-4,CASSFRQTDNQPQHF
TRBJ2-5,TRBV5-4,CASSLGLTSGGAETQYF
TRBJ2-5,TRBV5-1,CASSLDSAQETQYF
TRBJ2-1,TRBV6-5,CASSYRRLANNEQFF
TRBJ1-6,TRBV7-2,CASSFNNSPLHF
TRBJ2-1,TRBV5-1,CASSLAGTAGYNEQFF
TRBJ1-1,TRBV20-1,CSAPLHRGGTEAFF
TRBJ2-1,TRBV5-4,CASSSRLAGPNEQFF
TRBJ1-4,TRBV20-1,CSATIDLDGSLFF
TRBJ2-7,TRBV4-1,CASSQDMGVPYEQYF
TRBJ2-3,TRBV10-3,CAISAQGADTQYF
TRBJ1-5,TRBV10-2,CASSEFPGNHSNQPQHF
TRBJ1-2,TRBV11-3,CASSLDRTGGAYHGYTF
TRBJ1-2,TRBV20-1,CSARGLIGPGGNGYTF
TRBJ2-1,TRBV20-1,CSARDIRHPAYNEQFF
TRBJ1-5,TRBV20-1,CSAATAGQPQHF
TRBJ1-4,TRBV12-3/TRBV12-4,CASGPPGTNEKLFF
TRBJ2-3,TRBV5-1,CASSLGRGQQTDTQYF
TRBJ2-5,TRBV29-1,CSVEGLSQETQYF
TRBJ1-4,TRBV29-1,CSVSGAGATNEKLFF